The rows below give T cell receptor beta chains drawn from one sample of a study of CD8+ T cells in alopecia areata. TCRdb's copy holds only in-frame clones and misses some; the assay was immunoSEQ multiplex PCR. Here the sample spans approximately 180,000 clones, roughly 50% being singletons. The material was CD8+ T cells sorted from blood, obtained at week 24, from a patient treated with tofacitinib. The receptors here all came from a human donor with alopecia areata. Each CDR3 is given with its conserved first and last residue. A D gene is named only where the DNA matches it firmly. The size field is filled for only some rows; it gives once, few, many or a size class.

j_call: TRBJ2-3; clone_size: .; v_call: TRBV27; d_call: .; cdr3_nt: TGTGCCAGCAGTGACCTTCTCATCCCCTCTGATACGCAGTATTTT; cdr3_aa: CASSDLLIPSDTQYF
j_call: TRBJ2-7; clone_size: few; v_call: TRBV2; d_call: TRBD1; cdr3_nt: TGTGCCAGCAGTCCTGAGGGACAGAACGAGCAGTACTTC; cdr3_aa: CASSPEGQNEQYF
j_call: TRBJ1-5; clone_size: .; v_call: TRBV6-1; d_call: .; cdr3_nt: TGTGCCAGCCGAGACTACGGGGGCAGCAATCAGCCCCAGCATTTT; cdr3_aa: CASRDYGGSNQPQHF
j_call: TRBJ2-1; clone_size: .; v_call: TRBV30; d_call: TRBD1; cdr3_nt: TGTGCCTGGAGTGGACAGGGAAGCTCCTACAATGAGCAGTTCTTC; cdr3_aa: CAWSGQGSSYNEQFF
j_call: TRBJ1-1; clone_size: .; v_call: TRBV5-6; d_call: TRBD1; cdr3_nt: TGTGCCAGCACCCGGACAGGGGGCCCTGAAGCTTTCTTT; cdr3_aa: CASTRTGGPEAFF
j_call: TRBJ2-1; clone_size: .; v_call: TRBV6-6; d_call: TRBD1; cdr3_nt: TGTGCCAGCACCATAACCCCGGGACAGGTCAATGAGCAGTTCTTC; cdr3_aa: CASTITPGQVNEQFF
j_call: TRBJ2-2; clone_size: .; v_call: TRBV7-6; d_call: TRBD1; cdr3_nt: TGTGCCAGCAGCTTAGCAGGGGGCGATGGCGGGGAGCTGTTTTTT; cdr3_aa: CASSLAGGDGGELFF
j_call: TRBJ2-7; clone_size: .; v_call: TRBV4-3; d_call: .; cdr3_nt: TGCGCCAGCAGCCAAGATGTCAGCAGACTCTACGAGCAGTACTTC; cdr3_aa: CASSQDVSRLYEQYF
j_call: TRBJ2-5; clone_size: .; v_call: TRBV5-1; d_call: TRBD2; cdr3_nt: TGCGCCAGCAGCGTTACTAGCGGAGGAGAGACCCAGTACTTC; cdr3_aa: CASSVTSGGETQYF
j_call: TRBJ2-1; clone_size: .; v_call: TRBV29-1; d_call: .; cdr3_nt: TGCAGCGTTGAAGGAGGGTTCTCCTACAATGAGCAGTTCTTC; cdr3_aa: CSVEGGFSYNEQFF
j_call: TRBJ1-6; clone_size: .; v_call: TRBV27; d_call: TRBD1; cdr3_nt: TGTGCCAGCAGTGCCGGGGGGAGCGACAGGGAGATAAATTCACCCCTCCACTTT; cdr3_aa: CASSAGGSDREINSPLHF
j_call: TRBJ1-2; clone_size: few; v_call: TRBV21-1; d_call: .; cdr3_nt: TGTGCCAGCACAGCGGGACAGGGATATAATGGCTACACCTTC; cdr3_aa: CASTAGQGYNGYTF
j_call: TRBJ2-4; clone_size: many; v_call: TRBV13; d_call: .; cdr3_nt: TGTGCCAGCAGGGCGGGCGGCATTCAGTACTTC; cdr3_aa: CASRAGGIQYF
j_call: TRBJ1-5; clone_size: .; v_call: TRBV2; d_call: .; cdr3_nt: TGTGCCAGCAGTGATTGGGGGGGCGAGGATCAGCCCCAGCATTTT; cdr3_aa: CASSDWGGEDQPQHF
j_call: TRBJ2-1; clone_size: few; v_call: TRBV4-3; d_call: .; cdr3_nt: TGCGCCAGCAGCCAAGATTCGGCAGGCACCTACAATGAGCAGTTCTTC; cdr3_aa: CASSQDSAGTYNEQFF
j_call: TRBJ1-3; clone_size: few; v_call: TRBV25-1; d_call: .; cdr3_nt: TGTGCCAGCCCGCAGGAACTCTCTGGAAACACCATATATTTT; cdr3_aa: CASPQELSGNTIYF
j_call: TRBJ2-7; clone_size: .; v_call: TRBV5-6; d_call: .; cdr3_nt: TGTGCCAGCAGCGTCGGACACTCCTACGAGCAGTACTTC; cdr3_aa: CASSVGHSYEQYF
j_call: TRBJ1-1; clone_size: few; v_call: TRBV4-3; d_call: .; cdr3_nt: TGCGCCAGCAGCCAAGATCGGGGCGTAGTCGCTTTCTTT; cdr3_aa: CASSQDRGVVAFF
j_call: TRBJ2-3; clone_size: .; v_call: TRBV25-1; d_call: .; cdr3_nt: TGTGCCAGCAGCGCAAATACGCAGTATTTT; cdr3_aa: CASSANTQYF
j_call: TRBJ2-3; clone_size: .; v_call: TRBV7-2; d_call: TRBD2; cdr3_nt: TGTGCCAGCAGCGCGGGACTACCGCGCACAGATACGCAGTATTTT; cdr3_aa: CASSAGLPRTDTQYF
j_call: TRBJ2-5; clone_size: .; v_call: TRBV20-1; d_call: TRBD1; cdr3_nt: TGCAGTGCGAGGGACAGGACCTCCCAGTACTTC; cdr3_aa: CSARDRTSQYF
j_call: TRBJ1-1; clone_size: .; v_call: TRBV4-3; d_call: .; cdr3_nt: TGCGCCAGCAGCCAAGATCGGGATTATGAAGCTTTCTTT; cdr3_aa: CASSQDRDYEAFF
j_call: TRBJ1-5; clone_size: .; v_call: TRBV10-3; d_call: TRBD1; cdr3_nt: TGTGCCATCCGCGGGACAGGGGGCAATCAGCCCCAGCATTTT; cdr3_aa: CAIRGTGGNQPQHF
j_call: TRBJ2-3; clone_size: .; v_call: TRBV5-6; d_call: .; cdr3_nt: TGTGCCAGCAGCATGGGCACAGATACGCAGTATTTT; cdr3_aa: CASSMGTDTQYF
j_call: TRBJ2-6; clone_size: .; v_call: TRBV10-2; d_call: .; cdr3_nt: TGCGCCACCCGACTGGGCTTCGGGGCCAACGTCCTGACTTTC; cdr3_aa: CATRLGFGANVLTF
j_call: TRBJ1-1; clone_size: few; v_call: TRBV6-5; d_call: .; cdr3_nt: TGTGCCAGCAGTTACGATCCGGGGGACACTGAAGCTTTCTTT; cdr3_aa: CASSYDPGDTEAFF
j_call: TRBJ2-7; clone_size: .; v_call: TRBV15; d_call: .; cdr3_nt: TGTGCCACCAGCGCGATAAAAGGGGGCTACGAGCAGTACTTC; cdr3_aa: CATSAIKGGYEQYF
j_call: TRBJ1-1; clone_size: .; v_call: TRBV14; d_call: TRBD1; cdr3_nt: TGTGCCAGCAGCCCCCTCTACGGACAGGTTGAAGCTTTCTTT; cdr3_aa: CASSPLYGQVEAFF